What follows is one TCR beta chain and its context. Antigen: not known. The sample is drawn from a study of cytomegalovirus exposure and HLA in healthy donors. V lost 7 bases to trimming and J lost 1 base, with 11 bases between them. Germline CDR1 MDHEN, CDR2 SYDVKM. CDR3 size: 14 residues. Study-level points and caveats: Later analysis placed DRB1 highest and HLA-C lowest in TCR association rates, which differed by HLA locus. TCR beta chain V- and J-gene trimming was linked, in a later analysis, to a missense variant in DCLRE1C. It was assumed in the presence/absence analyses that sequencing depth was roughly uniform across donors. TRBV6-2, TRBV6-3 and other indistinguishable V segments were excluded.

It was with 60 Vbeta and 13 Jbeta primers that the PCR ran. Assay: immunoSEQ multiplex PCR; the TCRdb copy retains only in-frame clones and omits some. The profile covers about 130,000 clones, with around four fifths appearing a single time and approximately 2.1% taken by the ten largest. The sequence was collected from a woman aged 40 to 50 in good health and CMV-seropositive. J is TRBJ1-5 and V is TRBV28; D gene ambiguous. Sequences were obtained from PBMCs. CDR3 loop: CASIGGLSNQPQHF. Written as DNA, the CDR3 is TGTGCCAGCATCGGCGGATTGAGCAATCAGCCCCAGCATTTT.